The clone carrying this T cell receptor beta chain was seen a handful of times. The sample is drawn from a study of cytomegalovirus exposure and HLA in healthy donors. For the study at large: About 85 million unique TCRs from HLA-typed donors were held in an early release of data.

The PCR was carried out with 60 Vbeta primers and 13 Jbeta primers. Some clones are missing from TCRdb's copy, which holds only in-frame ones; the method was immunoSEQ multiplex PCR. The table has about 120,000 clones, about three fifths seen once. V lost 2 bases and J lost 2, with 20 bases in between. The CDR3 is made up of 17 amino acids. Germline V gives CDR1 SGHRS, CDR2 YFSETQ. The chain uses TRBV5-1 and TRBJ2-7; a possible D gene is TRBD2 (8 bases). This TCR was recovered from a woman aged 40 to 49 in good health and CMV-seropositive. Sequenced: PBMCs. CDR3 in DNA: TGCGCCAGCAGCTTCGGGACGGGGGGGACAGATCCCTACGAGCAGTACTTC. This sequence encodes CASSFGTGGTDPYEQYF.